This TCR beta chain stems from a study of PD-L1 blockade in urothelial cancer. Study-level information: Atezolizumab was started by patients around 2014 at 1,200 mg intravenously every 3 weeks. Samples came from 3 weeks, at the second dose, and 6 weeks into treatment.

The investigators introduced synthetic TCR analog templates into each PCR as spikes. Only in-frame clones appear in the TCRdb table, and some are missing; sequencing was by immunoSEQ multiplex PCR. The repertoire consists of around 33,000 clones, with 80% to 90% occurring once and the leading ten covering approximately 8.2%. Germline V gene data show CDR1 as LNHDA and CDR2 as SQIVND (reference sequence). Unmatched junction bases numbered 9, after V lost 3 bases and J lost 0 bases. The length of the CDR3 is 19 residues. Study-wide findings and caveats: Enhanced expansion of tumor-associated blood clones at 3 weeks characterized durable-benefit patients.

Time point meaning: peripheral blood 6 weeks after treatment start. With regard to this clone: Its antigen is as yet unknown.

V gene TRBV19 combines with J gene TRBJ2-1; 12 nucleotides align to TRBD2. The clonotype was recovered from a man older than 75 with urothelial cancer. Here the sequenced sample was PBMCs, taken around atezolizumab (anti-PD-L1) treatment. The CDR3 bases are TGTGCCAGTAGTATTGCCGGGACTAGCGGGCGGAGCTCCTACAATGAGCAGTTCTTC. The encoded protein is CASSIAGTSGRSSYNEQFF. Together with reference TRBV19 and TRBJ2-1, the CDR3 gives the full variable domain: DGGITQSPKYLFRKEGQNVTLSCEQNLNHDAMYWYRQDPGQGLRLIYYSQIVNDFQKGDIAEGYSVSREKKESFPLTVTSAQKNPTAFYLCASSIAGTSGRSSYNEQFFGPGTRLTVL.